This T cell receptor (beta chain) was sequenced for a study of human T cells and chemical hapten exposure. This clonotype was picked up a small number of times. The antigen remains undetermined. Findings and caveats of the study: There was no change with DPC sensitization in TCRs above 1 in 1000 frequency.

The V end lost 3 bases, the J end lost 6 bases, and 9 bases lay between the germline ends. Germline CDR1 and CDR2: LGHDT and YNNKEL (reference sequence). The CDR3 sequence is 13 residues long. Attachment of unique molecular identifiers to individual cDNA molecules was performed in the library. Authors' processing steps: Ranging from roughly 23,224 to 690,600, TCR counts per sample had a median value of 95,638. TCRdb processed the RACE reads anew with MiXCR; each CDR3 protein has one entry. These V and J calls are TCRdb output, not the study's own analysis. Here the sample spans approximately 59,000 distinct CDR3 sequences, 6% to 7% being singletons. Regarding time point: healthy volunteer bleed at 6 weeks. The total RNA was obtained from whole blood that was not fractionated.

Sample: whole blood. This sequence was found in a female donor in good health. Some clones in this sample may be carry-over from other donors' samples. The chain employs TRBV3-1 and TRBJ1-3; D gene uncertain. The CDR3 spells CASSHGPINTIYF. The CDR3 DNA reads as TGTGCCAGCAGCCACGGGCCGATAAACACCATATATTTT. Based on the CDR3 plus reference TRBV3-1 and TRBJ1-3, the full variable domain is DTAVSQTPKYLVTQMGNDKSIKCEQNLGHDTMYWYKQDSKKFLKIMFSYNNKELIINETVPNRFSPKSPDKAHLNLHINSLELGDSAVYFCASSHGPINTIYFGEGSWLTVV.